This TCR beta chain was sequenced for a study of identical twins. Study-wide findings and caveats: Models, which agreed with sharing between unrelated individuals, nonetheless underestimated the out-of-frame TCR alpha sharing seen in monozygotic twins.

This clonotype was found a few times. The antigen remains undetermined. TCRdb fed the 5' RACE reads into MiXCR, producing one record per CDR3 protein. This table holds about 500,000 distinct CDR3 sequences, around 15% found once. The length of the CDR3 is 16 residues. V lost 0 bases to trimming and J lost 5 bases, with 19 bases between them. Germline assignment: CDR1 DFQATT and CDR2 SNEGSKA (reference sequence). The same sample was also studied in work on yellow fever vaccine responses in identical twins.

The rearrangement uses TRBV20-1 and TRBJ2-5; the D gene is possibly TRBD1 (5 bases). This TCR derives from a woman aged 18-30 years in good health. The sequenced material came from CD4+ T cells sorted from blood. This chain's CDR3 is CSAREPLLGLFETQYF. CDR3 in DNA: TGCAGTGCTAGAGAACCGCTGTTGGGGCTCTTCGAGACCCAGTACTTC.